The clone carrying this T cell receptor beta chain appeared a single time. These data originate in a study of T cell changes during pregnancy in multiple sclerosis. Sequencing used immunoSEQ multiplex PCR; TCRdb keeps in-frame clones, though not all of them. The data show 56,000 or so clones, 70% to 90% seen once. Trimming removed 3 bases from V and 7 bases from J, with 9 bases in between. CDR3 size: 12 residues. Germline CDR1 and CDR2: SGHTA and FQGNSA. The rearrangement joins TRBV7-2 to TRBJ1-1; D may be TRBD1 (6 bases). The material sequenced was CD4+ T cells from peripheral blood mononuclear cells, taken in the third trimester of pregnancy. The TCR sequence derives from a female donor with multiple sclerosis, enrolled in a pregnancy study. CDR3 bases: TGTGCCAGCAGCTTGGACAGTATTGAAGCTTTCTTT. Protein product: CASSLDSIEAFF.